A selection of T cell receptor beta chains follows, all from one sample in a study of CD8+ T cells in alopecia areata. Generated by immunoSEQ multiplex PCR, the TCRdb table keeps only in-frame clones and is missing some. Counted here are roughly 150,000 clones, 50% to 60% occurring once; the ten biggest clones make up 4.8%. Sequencing used CD4+ T cells sorted from blood. The receptors derive from a human donor in good health. Each CDR3 is given with its conserved first and last residue. Each record gives: clone size, J gene, D gene, V gene, CDR3 length, CDR3 DNA, CDR3 protein. A D gene is named only where the DNA matches it firmly. The listing skips clone size in some rows; elsewhere it reads once, few, many or a size class.

clone_size: NA; j_call: TRBJ2-1; d_call: TRBD1; v_call: TRBV29-1; cdr3_length: 14; cdr3_nt: TGCAGCACCCGACAGGGTGTTGCCGACAATGAGCAGTTCTTC; cdr3_aa: CSTRQGVADNEQFF
clone_size: NA; j_call: TRBJ2-7; d_call: NA; v_call: TRBV30; cdr3_length: 13; cdr3_nt: TGTGCCTGGAGGCGCCGGGACTCCTACGAGCAGTACTTC; cdr3_aa: CAWRRRDSYEQYF
clone_size: once; j_call: TRBJ2-7; d_call: NA; v_call: TRBV2; cdr3_length: 10; cdr3_nt: TGTGCCAGCACAGGCTACGAGCAGTACTTC; cdr3_aa: CASTGYEQYF
clone_size: NA; j_call: TRBJ2-5; d_call: NA; v_call: TRBV29-1; cdr3_length: 14; cdr3_nt: TGCAGCGGTGGGGACGGTTGGTACCAAGAGACCCAGTACTTC; cdr3_aa: CSGGDGWYQETQYF
clone_size: NA; j_call: TRBJ2-3; d_call: NA; v_call: TRBV10-3; cdr3_length: 14; cdr3_nt: TGTGCCATCGCACCCCGGGGGAACACAGATACGCAGTATTTT; cdr3_aa: CAIAPRGNTDTQYF
clone_size: NA; j_call: TRBJ2-3; d_call: TRBD2; v_call: TRBV5-1; cdr3_length: 17; cdr3_nt: TGCGCCAGCAGCTTGGCCTGGCTAGCGGGAGAGGCAGATACGCAGTATTTT; cdr3_aa: CASSLAWLAGEADTQYF
clone_size: once; j_call: TRBJ1-2; d_call: NA; v_call: TRBV29-1; cdr3_length: 11; cdr3_nt: TGCAGCGTCGGACACAACTATGGCTACACCTTC; cdr3_aa: CSVGHNYGYTF
clone_size: NA; j_call: TRBJ2-6; d_call: NA; v_call: TRBV5-4; cdr3_length: 18; cdr3_nt: TGTGCCAGCAGCTTACCCCGAACAGGGCTCTCTGGGGCCAACGTCCTGACTTTC; cdr3_aa: CASSLPRTGLSGANVLTF
clone_size: NA; j_call: TRBJ1-1; d_call: NA; v_call: TRBV9; cdr3_length: 14; cdr3_nt: TGTGCCAGCAGCGTAGGGGGATCGGGCACTGAAGCTTTCTTT; cdr3_aa: CASSVGGSGTEAFF
clone_size: few; j_call: TRBJ1-3; d_call: NA; v_call: TRBV7-7; cdr3_length: 13; cdr3_nt: TGTGCTAGCAGCTCGACCCGGCGCGGCACCATATATTTT; cdr3_aa: CASSSTRRGTIYF